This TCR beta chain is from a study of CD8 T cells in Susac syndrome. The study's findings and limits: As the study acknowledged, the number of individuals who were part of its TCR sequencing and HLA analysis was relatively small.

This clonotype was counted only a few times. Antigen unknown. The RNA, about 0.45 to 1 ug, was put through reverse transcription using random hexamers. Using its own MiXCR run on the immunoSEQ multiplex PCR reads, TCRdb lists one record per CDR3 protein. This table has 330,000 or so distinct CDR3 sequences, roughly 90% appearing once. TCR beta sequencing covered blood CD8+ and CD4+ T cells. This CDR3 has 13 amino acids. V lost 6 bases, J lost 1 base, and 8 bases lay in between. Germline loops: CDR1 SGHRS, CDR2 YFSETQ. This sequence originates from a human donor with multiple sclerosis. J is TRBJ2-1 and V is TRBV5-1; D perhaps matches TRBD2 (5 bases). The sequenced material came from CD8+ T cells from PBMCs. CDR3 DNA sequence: TGCGCCAGCACTCGGGGATCCTACAATGAGCAGTTCTTC. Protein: CASTRGSYNEQFF.